What follows are 7 T cell receptor beta chains derived from one specimen sequenced in a study of blood T cell repertoires in COVID-19. The table came from immunoSEQ multiplex PCR; TCRdb's copy has only in-frame clones and leaves some out. The profile shows roughly 140,000 clones, around 87% of them singletons. Input material: PBMCs or T cells enriched from blood (not recorded which). The receptor source for this set is a man aged 55 to 69 who had recovered from COVID-19.

Turning to this clone: The same CDR3 arises from other DNA sequences in this sample as well. The genes are TRBV28 and TRBJ2-7; D perhaps matches TRBD1 (5 bases). This CDR3 spans 12 amino acids. The germline V and J ends were trimmed by 5 bases and 4 bases, with 9 bases remaining between them. Germline V lookup: CDR1 MDHEN, CDR2 SYDVKM. The chain's CDR3 is CASSPDSYEQYF. The CDR3 DNA sequence: TGTGCCAGCAGTCCTGACAGTTACGAGCAGTACTTC.

This clone occurred a few times. This chain connects TRBV27 to TRBJ1-5; D remains ambiguous. The CDR3 runs 13 residues. Between the trimmed V and J ends, which lost 2 bases and 9 bases, there was a span of 11 bases. Germline assignment: CDR1 MNHEY and CDR2 SMNVEV (reference sequence). The CDR3 DNA is TGTGCCAGCAGTTTAGGCCGGGAGCGGCCCCAGCATTTT. It is translated as CASSLGRERPQHF.

The genes are TRBV30 and TRBJ1-2; 12 bases fit TRBD1. There are 15 residues in the CDR3. CDR1 GTSNPN and CDR2 SVGIG come from the germline V gene (reference sequence). With 4 bases clipped from V and 4 bases from J, the junction kept 7 bases outside the gene matches. CDR3 nucleotides: TGTGCCTGGATCCCCCGGGACAGGGGGCTCTATGGCTACACCTTC. Translated: CAWIPRDRGLYGYTF. The full variable domain, rest sourced from reference TRBV30 and TRBJ1-2, is SQTIHQWPATLVQPVGSPLSLECTVEGTSNPNLYWYRQAAGRGLQLLFYSVGIGQISSEVPQNLSASRPQDRQFILSSKKLLLSDSGFYLCAWIPRDRGLYGYTFGSGTRLTVV.

The chain uses TRBV12-3 or TRBV12-4 and TRBJ1-4; tentatively, D is TRBD1 (6 bases). Trimming left V 1 base short and J 12 bases short, with 12 bases between. The CDR3 has 13 residues. The CDR3 bases are TGTGCCAGCAGTTTAGTGACAGGCGGAGAACTGTTTTTT. Translated, it gives CASSLVTGGELFF.

The J gene is TRBJ2-3, the V gene TRBV28; weak D call: TRBD2 (6 bases). Between the trimmed V and J ends, which lost 7 bases and 0 bases, there was a span of 8 bases. Looked up from germline, CDR1 is MDHEN and CDR2 is SYDVKM. The CDR3 has 13 residues. DNA for the CDR3: TGTGCCAGCATGCGGGGAAGCACAGATACGCAGTATTTT. This sequence encodes CASMRGSTDTQYF.

The J gene is TRBJ2-5, the V gene TRBV19; 10 bases line up with TRBD2. Per the germline V gene, CDR1 is LNHDA and CDR2 is SQIVND (reference sequence). Trimming took 0 bases from V and 4 from J; bases not matched to a gene: 5. The CDR3 runs 16 residues. The CDR3 DNA follows: TGTGCCAGTAGTATAGAGGGACTAGCGAACCGAGAGACCCAGTACTTC. Its protein is CASSIEGLANRETQYF.

This chain uses TRBV9 with TRBJ1-3; TRBD1 matches at 7 bases. Germline values: CDR1 SGDLS, CDR2 YYNGEE. Trimming at V came to 2 bases and at J to 0 bases, leaving 5 bases not matched to a gene. The CDR3 spans 16 residues. The CDR3 nucleotides are TGTGCCAGCAGCGTTACGGGACAGAGCTCTGGAAACACCATATATTTT. As protein: CASSVTGQSSGNTIYF.